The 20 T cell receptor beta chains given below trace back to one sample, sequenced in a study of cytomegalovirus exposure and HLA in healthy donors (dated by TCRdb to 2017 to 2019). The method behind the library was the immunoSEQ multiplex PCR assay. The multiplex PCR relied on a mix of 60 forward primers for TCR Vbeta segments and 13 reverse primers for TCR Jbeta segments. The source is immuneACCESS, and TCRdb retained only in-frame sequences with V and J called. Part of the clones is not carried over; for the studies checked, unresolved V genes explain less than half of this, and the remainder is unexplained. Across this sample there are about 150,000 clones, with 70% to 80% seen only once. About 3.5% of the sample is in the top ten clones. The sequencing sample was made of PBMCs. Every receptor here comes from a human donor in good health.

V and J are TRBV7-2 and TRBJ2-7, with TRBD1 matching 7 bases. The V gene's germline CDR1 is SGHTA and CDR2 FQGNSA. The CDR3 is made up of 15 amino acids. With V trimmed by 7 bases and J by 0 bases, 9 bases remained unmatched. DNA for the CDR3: TGTGCCAGCAAACGTGACAGGGATAGCTCCTACGAGCAGTACTTC. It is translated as CASKRDRDSSYEQYF.

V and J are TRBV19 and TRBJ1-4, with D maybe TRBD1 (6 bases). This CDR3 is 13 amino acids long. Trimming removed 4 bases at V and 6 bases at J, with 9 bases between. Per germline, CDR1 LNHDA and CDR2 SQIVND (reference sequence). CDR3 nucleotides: TGTGCCAGTAGTACCAGGACAGATGAAAAACTGTTTTTT. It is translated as CASSTRTDEKLFF.

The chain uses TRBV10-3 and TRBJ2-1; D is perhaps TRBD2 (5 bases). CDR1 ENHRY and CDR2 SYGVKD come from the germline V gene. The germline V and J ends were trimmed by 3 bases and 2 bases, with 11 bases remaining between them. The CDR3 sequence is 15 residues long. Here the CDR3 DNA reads TGTGCCATCAGTGATCGCGGGTTCCCCTACAATGAGCAGTTCTTC. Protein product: CAISDRGFPYNEQFF.

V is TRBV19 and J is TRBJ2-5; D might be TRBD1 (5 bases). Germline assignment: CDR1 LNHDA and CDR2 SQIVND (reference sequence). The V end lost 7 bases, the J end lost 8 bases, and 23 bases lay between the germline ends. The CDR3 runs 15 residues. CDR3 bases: TGTGCCAGTACTCCAACTCCGAGTCCAGGGATCACCCAGTACTTC. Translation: CASTPTPSPGITQYF.

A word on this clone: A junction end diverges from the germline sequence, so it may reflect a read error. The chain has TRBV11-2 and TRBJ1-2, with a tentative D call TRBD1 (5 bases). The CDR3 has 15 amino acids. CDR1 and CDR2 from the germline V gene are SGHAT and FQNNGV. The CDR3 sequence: CASSLPLGGRDGYPF. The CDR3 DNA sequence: TGTGCCAGCAGCTTACCCCTGGGGGGGAGAGATGGCTACCCCTTC.

DNA of the CDR3: TGTGCCAGCACCGAGGAACCCACAGATACGCAGTATTTT. It yields the protein CASTEEPTDTQYF. This chain uses TRBV14 with TRBJ2-3; no clear D. The V and J ends lost 7 bases and 2 bases respectively, with 10 bases between them. The CDR3 has 13 residues. Germline CDR1 SGHDN, CDR2 FVKESK.

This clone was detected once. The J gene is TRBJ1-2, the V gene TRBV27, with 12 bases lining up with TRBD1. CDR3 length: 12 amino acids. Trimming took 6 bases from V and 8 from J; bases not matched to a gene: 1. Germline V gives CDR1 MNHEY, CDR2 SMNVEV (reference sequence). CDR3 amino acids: CASRGTGGGYTF. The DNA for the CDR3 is TGTGCCAGCAGGGGGACAGGGGGCGGCTACACCTTC.

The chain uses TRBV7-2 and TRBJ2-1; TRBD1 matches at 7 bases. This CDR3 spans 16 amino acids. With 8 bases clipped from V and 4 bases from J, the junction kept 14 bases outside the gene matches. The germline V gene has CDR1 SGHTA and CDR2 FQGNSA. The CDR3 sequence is CASPILPGQPYNEQFF. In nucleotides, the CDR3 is TGTGCCAGCCCGATTCTACCGGGACAGCCTTACAATGAGCAGTTCTTC.

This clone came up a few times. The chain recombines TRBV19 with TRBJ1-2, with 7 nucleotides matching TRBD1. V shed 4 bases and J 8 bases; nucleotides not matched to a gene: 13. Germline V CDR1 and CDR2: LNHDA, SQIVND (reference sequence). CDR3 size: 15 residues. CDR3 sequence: CASSTDPGTVRGYTF. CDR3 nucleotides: TGTGCCAGTAGTACCGATCCCGGGACAGTACGGGGCTACACCTTC.

CDR3 residues: CASSQEGQEREAFF. The CDR3 DNA sequence: TGCGCCAGCAGCCAGGAGGGACAGGAGCGTGAAGCTTTCTTT. The rearrangement uses TRBV4-1 and TRBJ1-1, with 8 positions matching TRBD1. CDR1 is MGHRA, CDR2 YSYEKL, per germline. V shed 3 bases and J 7 bases; nucleotides not matched to a gene: 7. CDR3 length: 14 residues.

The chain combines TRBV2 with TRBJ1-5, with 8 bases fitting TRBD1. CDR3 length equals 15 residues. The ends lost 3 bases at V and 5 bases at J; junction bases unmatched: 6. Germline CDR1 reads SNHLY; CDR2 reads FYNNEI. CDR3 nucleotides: TGTGCCAGCAGTGATAGTACAGGGGGATATCAGCCCCAGCATTTT. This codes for CASSDSTGGYQPQHF.

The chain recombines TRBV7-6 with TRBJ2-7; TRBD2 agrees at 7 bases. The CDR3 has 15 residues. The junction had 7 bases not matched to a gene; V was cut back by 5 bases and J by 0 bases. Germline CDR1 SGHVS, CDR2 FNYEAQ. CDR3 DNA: TGTGCCAGCAGCCCCGGACCTAGCGGCTCCTACGAGCAGTACTTC. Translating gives CASSPGPSGSYEQYF.

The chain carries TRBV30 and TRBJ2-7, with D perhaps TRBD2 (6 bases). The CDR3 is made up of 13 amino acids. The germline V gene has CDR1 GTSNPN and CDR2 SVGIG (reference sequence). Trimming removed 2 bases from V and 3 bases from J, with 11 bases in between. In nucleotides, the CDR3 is TGTGCCTGGAGTCTGGAGCGGGTCTACGAGCAGTACTTC. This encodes CAWSLERVYEQYF.

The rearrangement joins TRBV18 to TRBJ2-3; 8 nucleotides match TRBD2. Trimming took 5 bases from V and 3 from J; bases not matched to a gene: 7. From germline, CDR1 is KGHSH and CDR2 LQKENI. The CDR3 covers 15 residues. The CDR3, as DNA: TGTGCCAGCTCAGAACAGGGCGGGAGGACAGATACGCAGTATTTT. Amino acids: CASSEQGGRTDTQYF.

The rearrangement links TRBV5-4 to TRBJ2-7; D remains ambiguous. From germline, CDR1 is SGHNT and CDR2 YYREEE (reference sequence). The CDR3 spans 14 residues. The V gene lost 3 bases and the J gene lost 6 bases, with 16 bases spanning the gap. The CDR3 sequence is CASSYSGRVSEQYF. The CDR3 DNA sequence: TGTGCCAGCAGCTACTCCGGTCGAGTGAGCGAGCAGTACTTC.

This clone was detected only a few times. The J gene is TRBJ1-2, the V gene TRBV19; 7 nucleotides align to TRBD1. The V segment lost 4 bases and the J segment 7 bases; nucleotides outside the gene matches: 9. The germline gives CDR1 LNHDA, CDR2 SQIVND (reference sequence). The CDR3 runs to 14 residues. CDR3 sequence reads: CASSTRGRGRGYTF. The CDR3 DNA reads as TGTGCCAGTAGTACGAGGGGGCGCGGTCGTGGCTACACCTTC.

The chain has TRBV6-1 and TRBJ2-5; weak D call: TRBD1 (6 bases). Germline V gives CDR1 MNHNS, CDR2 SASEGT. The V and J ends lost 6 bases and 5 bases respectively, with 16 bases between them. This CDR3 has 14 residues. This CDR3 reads CASSPQQGTETQYF. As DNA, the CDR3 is TGTGCCAGCAGCCCGCAACAGGGAACCGAGACCCAGTACTTC.

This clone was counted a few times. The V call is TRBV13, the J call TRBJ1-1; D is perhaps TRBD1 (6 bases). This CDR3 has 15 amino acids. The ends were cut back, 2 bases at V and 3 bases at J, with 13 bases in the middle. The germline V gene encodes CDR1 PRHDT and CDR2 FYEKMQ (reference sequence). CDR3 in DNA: TGTGCCAGCAGCTTACGGGTCAGGGGATACACTGAAGCTTTCTTT. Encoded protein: CASSLRVRGYTEAFF. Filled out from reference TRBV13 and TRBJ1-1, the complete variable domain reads AAGVIQSPRHLIKEKRETATLKCYPIPRHDTVYWYQQGPGQDPQFLISFYEKMQSDKGSIPDRFSAQQFSDYHSELNMSSLELGDSALYFCASSLRVRGYTEAFFGQGTRLTVV.

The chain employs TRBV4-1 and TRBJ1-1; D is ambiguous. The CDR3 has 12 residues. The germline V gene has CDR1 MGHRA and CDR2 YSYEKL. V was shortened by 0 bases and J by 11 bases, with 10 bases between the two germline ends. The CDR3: CASSQDGRGAFF. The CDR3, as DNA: TGCGCCAGCAGCCAAGACGGTCGAGGGGCTTTCTTT.

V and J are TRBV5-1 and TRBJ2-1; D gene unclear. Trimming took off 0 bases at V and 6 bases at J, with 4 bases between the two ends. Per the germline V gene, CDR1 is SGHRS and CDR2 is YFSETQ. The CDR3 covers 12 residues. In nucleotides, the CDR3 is TGCGCCAGCAGCTTGGATAGCAATGAGCAGTTCTTC. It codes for CASSLDSNEQFF.